This TCR beta chain was retrieved from a study of long-term antiretroviral therapy in people with HIV. Findings of the study overall: Blood sampling spanned 2004 to 2017, possibly under older ART regimens.

Researchers ran immunoSEQ v3.0 at survey level. A target of about 35,000-50,000 T-cell genomes per sample was set for sequencing. Assay used: immunoSEQ multiplex PCR; TCRdb lists only in-frame clones, some missing. The sample has nearly 25,000 clones, about 79% seen once. This clone has more than one count but fewer than ten. What it binds is not known. This CDR3 is built from 17 residues. Germline trimming cut 3 bases from V and 2 bases from J; bases unmatched to any gene: 10. Germline CDR1 and CDR2: SGDLS and YYNGEE. The receptor was derived from a man aged 45-65 years with HIV. The source material was unsorted PBMCs, sampled 3 years after starting antiretroviral therapy. The gene calls are TRBV9 and TRBJ1-2; 10 nucleotides match TRBD1. The CDR3 DNA reads as TGTGCCAGCAGCGCTTCCGGGACAGGGGTATTCAACTATGGCTACACCTTC. Translation gives CASSASGTGVFNYGYTF.